Listed below are T cell receptor beta chains from one sample, sequenced in a study of tumor-infiltrating lymphocytes in localized non-small cell lung cancer. The protocol was immunoSEQ multiplex PCR, while the TCRdb copy is restricted to in-frame clones and leaves out a portion. The table shows 25,000 to 35,000 clones, with over 75% occurring only once. The sequenced material came from lung tumor tissue. The receptors originated from a human donor with non-small cell lung cancer. CDR3s include the opening cysteine and the closing phenylalanine or tryptophan. D genes are given only for firm matches. Clone size is stated in some rows and not others, as once, few, many or a class when expanded.

>TRBJ2-1|-|-|TRBV30
CAWRGTGTKSYNEQFF
TGTGCCTGGAGGGGAACCGGGACAAAATCCTACAATGAGCAGTTCTTC
>TRBJ2-3|-|TRBD2|TRBV14
CASSRPGLAGGDTQYF
TGTGCCAGCAGCCGGCCGGGACTAGCGGGGGGGGATACGCAGTATTTT
>TRBJ2-5|-|TRBD2|TRBV5-1
CASSFRLAEQQETQYF
TGCGCCAGCAGCTTCCGGCTAGCGGAGCAACAAGAGACCCAGTACTTC
>TRBJ2-7|-|-|TRBV2
CASSGAAEYEQYF
TGTGCCAGCTCAGGGGCCGCCGAATACGAGCAGTACTTC
>TRBJ2-5|once|-|TRBV14
CASSQTLNQETQYF
TGTGCCAGCAGCCAAACACTAAACCAAGAGACCCAGTACTTC
>TRBJ1-1|once|-|TRBV6-6
CASSYGGVGTEAFF
TGTGCCAGCAGTTACGGGGGAGTGGGCACTGAAGCTTTCTTT
>TRBJ2-1|-|TRBD1|TRBV5-1
CASSSGTGGLDEQFF
TGCGCCAGCAGCTCCGGGACAGGGGGCCTGGATGAGCAGTTCTTC
>TRBJ2-1|-|-|TRBV4-1
CASSLMLGGNEQFF
TGCGCCAGCAGCCTTATGTTAGGGGGCAATGAGCAGTTCTTC
>TRBJ2-5|-|TRBD2|TRBV28
CASRPGTSGVETQYF
TGTGCCAGCAGACCCGGGACTAGCGGGGTTGAGACCCAGTACTTC
>TRBJ2-5|-|-|TRBV5-1
CASSYEAAPQETQYF
TGCGCCAGCAGCTACGAGGCGGCACCCCAAGAGACCCAGTACTTC
>TRBJ1-1|-|TRBD1|TRBV6-6
CASSYTTGGNTEAFF
TGTGCCAGCAGTTACACTACAGGGGGGAACACTGAAGCTTTCTTT
>TRBJ2-7|-|-|TRBV5-6
CASSLPGATEQYF
TGTGCCAGCAGCTTGCCTGGGGCTACGGAGCAGTACTTC
>TRBJ2-5|-|TRBD1|TRBV7-9
CASLSRDSQWETQYF
TGTGCCAGCTTGTCACGGGACAGCCAGTGGGAGACCCAGTACTTC
>TRBJ2-3|-|-|TRBV28
CASRTRDTQYF
TGTGCCAGCAGGACGAGGGATACGCAGTATTTT
>TRBJ2-6|-|-|TRBV27
CASTSGANVLTF
TGTGCCAGCACCTCTGGGGCCAACGTCCTGACTTTC
>TRBJ2-4|-|TRBD1|TRBV11-2
CASSPGGGVNIQYF
TGTGCCAGCAGCCCAGGGGGCGGGGTAAACATTCAGTACTTC
>TRBJ1-1|few|-|TRBV30
CAWSVPGAGSTEAFF
TGTGCCTGGAGTGTGCCGGGGGCGGGGAGCACTGAAGCTTTCTTT
>TRBJ1-6|few|-|TRBV6-5
CASSYSQGYNSPLHF
TGTGCCAGCAGTTACTCGCAGGGGTATAATTCACCCCTCCACTTT
>TRBJ2-1|-|-|TRBV29-1
CSVEAGIGSNEQFF
TGCAGCGTTGAAGCAGGGATTGGATCCAATGAGCAGTTCTTC
>TRBJ2-7|-|-|TRBV6-1
CASSVQDTGEQYF
TGTGCCAGCAGTGTACAGGACACGGGGGAGCAGTACTTC
>TRBJ2-3|-|-|TRBV5-1
CATRTNTDTQYF
TGCGCCACCCGGACGAATACAGATACGCAGTATTTT
>TRBJ2-1|-|TRBD1|TRBV11-2
CASSIGQGAPLF
TGTGCCAGCAGCATCGGACAGGGAGCCCCGCTCTTC
>TRBJ1-5|-|-|TRBV18
CASSGDLEQPQHF
TGTGCCAGCTCCGGGGATCTCGAGCAGCCCCAGCATTTT
>TRBJ2-6|-|-|TRBV4-2
CASSPGASGANVLTF
TGTGCCAGCAGCCCGGGGGCCTCTGGGGCCAACGTCCTGACTTTC
>TRBJ2-5|-|TRBD2|TRBV5-1
CASSLRTSGGQETQYF
TGCGCCAGCAGCTTGAGGACTAGCGGGGGCCAAGAGACCCAGTACTTC
>TRBJ2-2|-|TRBD1|TRBV19
CASSIPPRRGRAGELFF
TGTGCCAGTAGTATCCCCCCCCGCAGGGGGCGCGCCGGGGAGCTGTTTTTT
>TRBJ2-7|-|TRBD2|TRBV7-3
CASGLGGGYEQYF
TGTGCCAGCGGCCTCGGCGGGGGCTACGAGCAGTACTTC
>TRBJ2-2|-|-|TRBV6-5
CASSYEVNTGELFF
TGTGCCAGCAGTTATGAAGTGAACACCGGGGAGCTGTTTTTT